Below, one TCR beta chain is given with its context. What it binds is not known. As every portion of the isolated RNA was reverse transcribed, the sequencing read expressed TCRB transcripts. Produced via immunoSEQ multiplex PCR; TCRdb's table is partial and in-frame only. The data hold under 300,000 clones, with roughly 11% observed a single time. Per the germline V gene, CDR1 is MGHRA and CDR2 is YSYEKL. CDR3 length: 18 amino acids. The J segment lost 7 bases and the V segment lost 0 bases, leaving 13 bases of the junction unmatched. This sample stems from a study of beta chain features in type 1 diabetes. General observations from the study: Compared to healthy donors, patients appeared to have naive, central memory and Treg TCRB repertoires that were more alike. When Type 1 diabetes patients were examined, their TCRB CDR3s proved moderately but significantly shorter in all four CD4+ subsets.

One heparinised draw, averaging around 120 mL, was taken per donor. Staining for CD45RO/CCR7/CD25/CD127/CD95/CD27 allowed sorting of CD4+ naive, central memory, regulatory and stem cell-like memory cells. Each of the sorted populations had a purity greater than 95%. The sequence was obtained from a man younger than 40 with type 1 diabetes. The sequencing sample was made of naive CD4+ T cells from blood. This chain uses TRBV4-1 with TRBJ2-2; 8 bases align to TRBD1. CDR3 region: CASSQEGAGGRRDGELFF. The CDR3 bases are TGCGCCAGCAGCCAAGAGGGGGCAGGGGGCCGTCGGGACGGGGAGCTGTTTTTT.